This T cell receptor beta chain came from a study of shared clonotypes between healthy human individuals. The study, taken as a whole, reports: Generation of non-shared clonotypes was less probable than generation of clonotypes shared by all four donors. Incomplete sequencing of sorted subsets was indicated by rarefaction despite large depth.

Germline V CDR1 and CDR2: LNHNV, YYDKDF (reference sequence). V was clipped by 5 bases and J by 0 bases, with 8 bases between them. The CDR3 totals 15 residues. Profiled with immunoSEQ multiplex PCR; TCRdb holds only in-frame clones, not every one. The sample has 1,500,000 or so clones, roughly 97% seen once. Notes on this clone: The antigen is not known.

Specimen: naive CD4+ T cells sorted from blood. Subset specified: CD45RA+ positively selected. This TCR was sampled from a man aged 25-40 years in good health. The V gene is TRBV15, the J gene TRBJ2-6; D perhaps matches TRBD2 (5 bases). The DNA for the CDR3 is TGTGCCACCAGCGGCCGGGACTCTGGGGCCAACGTCCTGACTTTC. Translation gives CATSGRDSGANVLTF.